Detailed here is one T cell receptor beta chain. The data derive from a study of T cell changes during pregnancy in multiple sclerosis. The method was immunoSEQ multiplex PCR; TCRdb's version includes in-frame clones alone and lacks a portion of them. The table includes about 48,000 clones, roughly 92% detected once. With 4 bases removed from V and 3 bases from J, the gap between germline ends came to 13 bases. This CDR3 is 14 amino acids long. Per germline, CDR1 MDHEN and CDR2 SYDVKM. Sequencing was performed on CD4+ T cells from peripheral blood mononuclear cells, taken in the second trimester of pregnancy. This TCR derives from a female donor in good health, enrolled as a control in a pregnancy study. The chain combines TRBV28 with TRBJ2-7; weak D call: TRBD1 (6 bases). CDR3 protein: CASSSLPDSYEQYF. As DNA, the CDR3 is TGTGCCAGCAGTTCTCTTCCGGACAGCTACGAGCAGTACTTC.